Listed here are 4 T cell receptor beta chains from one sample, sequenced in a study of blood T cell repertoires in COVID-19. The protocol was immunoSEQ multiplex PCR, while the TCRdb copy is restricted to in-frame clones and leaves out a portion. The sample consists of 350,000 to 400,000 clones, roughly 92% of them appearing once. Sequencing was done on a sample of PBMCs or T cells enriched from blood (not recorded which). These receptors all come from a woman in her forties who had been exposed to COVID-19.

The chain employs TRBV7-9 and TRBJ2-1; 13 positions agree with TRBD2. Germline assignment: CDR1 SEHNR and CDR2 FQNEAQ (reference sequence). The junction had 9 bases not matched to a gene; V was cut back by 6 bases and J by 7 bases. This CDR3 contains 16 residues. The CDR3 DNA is TGTGCCAGCAGTCGAGGGACTAGCGGGGTTGGGAATGAGCAGTTCTTC. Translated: CASSRGTSGVGNEQFF.

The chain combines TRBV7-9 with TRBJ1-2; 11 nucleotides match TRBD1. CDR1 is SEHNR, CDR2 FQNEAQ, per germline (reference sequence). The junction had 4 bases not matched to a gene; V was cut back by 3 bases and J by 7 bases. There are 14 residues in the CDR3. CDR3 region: CASSLGQGGGGYTF. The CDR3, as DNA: TGTGCCAGCAGCTTGGGACAGGGGGGAGGTGGCTACACCTTC.

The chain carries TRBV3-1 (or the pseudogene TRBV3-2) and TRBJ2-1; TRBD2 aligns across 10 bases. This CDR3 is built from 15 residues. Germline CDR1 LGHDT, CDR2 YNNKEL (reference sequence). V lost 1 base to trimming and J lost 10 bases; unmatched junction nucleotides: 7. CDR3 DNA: TGTGCCAGCAGCCAAGCCCAGCGGGGGGGCCTGGAGCAGTTCTTC. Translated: CASSQAQRGGLEQFF.

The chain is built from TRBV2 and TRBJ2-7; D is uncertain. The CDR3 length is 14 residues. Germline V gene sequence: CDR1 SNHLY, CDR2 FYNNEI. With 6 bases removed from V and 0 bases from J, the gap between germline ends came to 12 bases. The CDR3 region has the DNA TGTGCCAGCAGCTCGCAGGCCTTCTCCTACGAGCAGTACTTC. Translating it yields CASSSQAFSYEQYF.